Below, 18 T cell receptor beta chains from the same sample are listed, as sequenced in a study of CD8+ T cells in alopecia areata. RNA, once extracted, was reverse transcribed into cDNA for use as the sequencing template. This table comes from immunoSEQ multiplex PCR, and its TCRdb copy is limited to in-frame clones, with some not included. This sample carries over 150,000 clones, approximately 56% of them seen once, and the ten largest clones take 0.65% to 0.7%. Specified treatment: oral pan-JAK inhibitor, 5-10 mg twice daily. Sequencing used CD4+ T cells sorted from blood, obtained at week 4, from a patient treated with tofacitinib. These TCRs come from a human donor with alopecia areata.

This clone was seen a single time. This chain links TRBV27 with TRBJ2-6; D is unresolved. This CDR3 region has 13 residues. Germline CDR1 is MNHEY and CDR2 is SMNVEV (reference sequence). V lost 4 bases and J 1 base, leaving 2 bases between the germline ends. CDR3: CASSSSGANVLTF. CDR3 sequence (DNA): TGTGCCAGCAGTTCTTCTGGGGCCAACGTCCTGACTTTC.

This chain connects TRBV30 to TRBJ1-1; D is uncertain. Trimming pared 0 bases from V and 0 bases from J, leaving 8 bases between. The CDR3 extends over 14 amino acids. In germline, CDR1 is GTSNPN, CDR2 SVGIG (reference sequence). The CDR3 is CAWSVPYLNTEAFF. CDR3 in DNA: TGTGCCTGGAGTGTACCGTATCTGAACACTGAAGCTTTCTTT.

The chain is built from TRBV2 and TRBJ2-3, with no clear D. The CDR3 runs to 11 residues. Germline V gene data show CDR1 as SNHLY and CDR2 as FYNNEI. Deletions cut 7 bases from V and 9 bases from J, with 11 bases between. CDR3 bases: TGTGCCAGCACCACCGTAGAAACGCAGTATTTT. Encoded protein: CASTTVETQYF.

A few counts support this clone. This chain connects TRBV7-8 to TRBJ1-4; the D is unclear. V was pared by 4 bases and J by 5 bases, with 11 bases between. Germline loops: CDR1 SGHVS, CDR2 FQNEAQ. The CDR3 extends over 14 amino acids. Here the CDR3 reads CASSYSVQNEKLFF. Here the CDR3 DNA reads TGTGCCAGCAGCTACAGCGTTCAGAATGAAAAACTGTTTTTT.

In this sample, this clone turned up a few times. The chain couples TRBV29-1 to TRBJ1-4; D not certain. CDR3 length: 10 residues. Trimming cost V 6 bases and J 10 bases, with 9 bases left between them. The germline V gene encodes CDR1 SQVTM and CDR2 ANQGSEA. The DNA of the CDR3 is TGCAGCGTCCAGAGCGGAAAACTGTTTTTT. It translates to CSVQSGKLFF. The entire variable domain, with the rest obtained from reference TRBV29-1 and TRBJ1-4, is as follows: SAVISQKPSRDICQRGTSLTIQCQVDSQVTMMFWYRQQPGQSLTLIATANQGSEATYESGFVIDKFPISRPNLTFSTLTVSNMSPEDSSIYLCSVQSGKLFFGSGTQLSVL.

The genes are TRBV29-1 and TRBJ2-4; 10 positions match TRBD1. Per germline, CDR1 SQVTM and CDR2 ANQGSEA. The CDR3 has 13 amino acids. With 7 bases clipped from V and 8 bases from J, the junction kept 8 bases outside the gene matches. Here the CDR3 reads CSAGQGGSYIQYF. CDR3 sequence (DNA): TGCAGCGCCGGACAGGGGGGATCGTACATTCAGTACTTC.

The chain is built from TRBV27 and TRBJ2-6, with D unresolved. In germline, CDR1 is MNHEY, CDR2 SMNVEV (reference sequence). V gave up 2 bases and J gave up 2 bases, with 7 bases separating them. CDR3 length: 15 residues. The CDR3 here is CASSLRWAGANVLTF. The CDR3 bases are TGTGCCAGCAGTTTACGGTGGGCTGGGGCCAACGTCCTGACTTTC. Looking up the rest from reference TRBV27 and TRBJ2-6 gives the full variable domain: EAQVTQNPRYLITVTGKKLTVTCSQNMNHEYMSWYRQDPGLGLRQIYYSMNVEVTDKGDVPEGYKVSRKEKRNFPLILESPSPNQTSLYFCASSLRWAGANVLTFGAGSRLTVL.

CDR3 sequence: CASSLRGGGPFNEQFF. The CDR3 nucleotides are TGTGCCAGCAGTTTACGTGGGGGAGGGCCGTTCAATGAGCAGTTCTTC. The rearrangement links TRBV27 to TRBJ2-1, with 7 bases matching TRBD2. V was pared by 2 bases and J by 6 bases, with 10 bases of the junction left unmatched. Germline assignment: CDR1 MNHEY and CDR2 SMNVEV (reference sequence). The CDR3 covers 16 residues.

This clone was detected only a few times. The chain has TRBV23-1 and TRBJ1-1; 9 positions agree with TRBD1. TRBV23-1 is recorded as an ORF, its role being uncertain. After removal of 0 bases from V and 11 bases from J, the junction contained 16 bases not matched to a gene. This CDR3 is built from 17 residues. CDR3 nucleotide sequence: TGCGCCAGCAGTCAATCGCGTAAGGGACAGGGAACCTGTAGGGCTTTCTTT. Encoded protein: CASSQSRKGQGTCRAFF.

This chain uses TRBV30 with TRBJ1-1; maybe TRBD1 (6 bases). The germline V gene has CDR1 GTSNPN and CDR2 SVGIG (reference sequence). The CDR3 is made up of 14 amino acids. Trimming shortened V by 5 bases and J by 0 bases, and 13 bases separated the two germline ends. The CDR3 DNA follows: TGTGCCTGGGACAGGAACAGCATGAACACTGAAGCTTTCTTT. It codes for CAWDRNSMNTEAFF.

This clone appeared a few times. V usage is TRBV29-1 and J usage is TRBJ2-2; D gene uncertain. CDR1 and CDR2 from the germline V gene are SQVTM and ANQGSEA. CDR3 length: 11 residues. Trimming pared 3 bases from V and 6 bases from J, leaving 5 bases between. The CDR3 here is CSVDSSGELFF. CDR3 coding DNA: TGCAGCGTTGATTCGTCCGGGGAGCTGTTTTTT.

CDR3 in DNA: TGTGCCAGCAGTGAAATCGGGGAGGTGGGCACAGATACGCAGTATTTT. This gives the protein CASSEIGEVGTDTQYF. The chain employs TRBV6-1 and TRBJ2-3; D perhaps matches TRBD2 (6 bases). In germline, CDR1 is MNHNS, CDR2 SASEGT. The CDR3 consists of 16 residues. Deletions cut 2 bases from V and 1 base from J, with 13 bases between.

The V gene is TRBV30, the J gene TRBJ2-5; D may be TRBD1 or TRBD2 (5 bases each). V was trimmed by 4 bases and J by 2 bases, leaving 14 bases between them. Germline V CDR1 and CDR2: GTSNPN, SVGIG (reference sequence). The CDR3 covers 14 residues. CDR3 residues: CAWMDSGTQETQYF. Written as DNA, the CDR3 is TGTGCCTGGATGGATAGTGGGACGCAAGAGACCCAGTACTTC.

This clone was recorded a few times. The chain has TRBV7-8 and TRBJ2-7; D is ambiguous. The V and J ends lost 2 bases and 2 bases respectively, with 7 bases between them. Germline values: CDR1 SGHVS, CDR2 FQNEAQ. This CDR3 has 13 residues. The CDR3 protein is CASSLQRTYEQYF. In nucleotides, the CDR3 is TGTGCCAGCAGCTTACAGAGAACCTACGAGCAGTACTTC.

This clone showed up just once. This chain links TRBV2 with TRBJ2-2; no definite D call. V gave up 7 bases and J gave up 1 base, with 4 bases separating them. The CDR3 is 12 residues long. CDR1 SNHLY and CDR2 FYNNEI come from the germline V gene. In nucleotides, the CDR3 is TGTGCCAGCACCAGGAACACCGGGGAGCTGTTTTTT. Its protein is CASTRNTGELFF.

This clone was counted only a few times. The CDR3 loop is CASSSGSGAITSNQPQHF. Written as DNA, the CDR3 is TGTGCCAGCAGCTCGGGGTCGGGGGCTATCACTAGCAATCAGCCCCAGCATTTT. The J gene is TRBJ1-5, the V gene TRBV7-2; D is possibly TRBD1 (6 bases). Trimming cost V 4 bases and J 0 bases, with 19 bases left between them. CDR3 length equals 18 residues. Germline-derived CDR1 and CDR2 are SGHTA and FQGNSA. The full variable domain, with the rest looked up from reference TRBV7-2 and TRBJ1-5, is GAGVSQSPSNKVTEKGKDVELRCDPISGHTALYWYRQSLGQGLEFLIYFQGNSAPDKSGLPSDRFSAERTGGSVSTLTIQRTQQEDSAVYLCASSSGSGAITSNQPQHFGDGTRLSIL.

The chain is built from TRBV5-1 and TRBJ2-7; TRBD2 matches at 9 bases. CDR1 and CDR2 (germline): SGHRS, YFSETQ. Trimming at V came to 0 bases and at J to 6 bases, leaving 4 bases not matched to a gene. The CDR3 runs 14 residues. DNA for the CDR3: TGCGCCAGCAGCTTGGTAGCGGGAGTAAGCGAGCAGTACTTC. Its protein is CASSLVAGVSEQYF.

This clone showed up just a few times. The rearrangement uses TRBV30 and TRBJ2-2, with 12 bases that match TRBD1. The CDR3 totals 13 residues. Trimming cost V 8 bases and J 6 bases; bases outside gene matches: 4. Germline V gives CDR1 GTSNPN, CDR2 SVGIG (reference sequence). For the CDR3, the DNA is TGTGCCCAGGGACAGGGGGCGCCCGGGGAGCTGTTTTTT. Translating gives CAQGQGAPGELFF.